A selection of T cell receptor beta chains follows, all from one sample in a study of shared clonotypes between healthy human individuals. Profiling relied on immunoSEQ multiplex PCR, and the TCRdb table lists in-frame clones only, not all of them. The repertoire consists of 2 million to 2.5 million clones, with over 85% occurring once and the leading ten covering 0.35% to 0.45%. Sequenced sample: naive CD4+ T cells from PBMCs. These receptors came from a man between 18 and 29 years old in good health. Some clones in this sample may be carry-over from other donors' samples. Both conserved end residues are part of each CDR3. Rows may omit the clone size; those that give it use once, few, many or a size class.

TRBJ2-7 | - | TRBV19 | CASSMLADPYEQYF
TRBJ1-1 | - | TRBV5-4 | CASSFFGVVGLEAFF
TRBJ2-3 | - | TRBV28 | CASSPAGAEDTQYF
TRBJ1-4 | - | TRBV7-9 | CASSLGGEKLFF
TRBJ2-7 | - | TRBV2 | CASIGSSYEQYF
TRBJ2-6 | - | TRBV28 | CASSWTIWAGANVLTF
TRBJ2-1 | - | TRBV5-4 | CASSVTGGGEFEQFF
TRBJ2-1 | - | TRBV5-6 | CASRPWAGDNEQFF
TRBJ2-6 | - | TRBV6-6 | CASSPQGTGANVLTF
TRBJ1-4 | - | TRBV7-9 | CASSFYSSTNEKLFF
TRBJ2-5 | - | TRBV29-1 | CSADWEEETQYF
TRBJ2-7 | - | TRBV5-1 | CASSSGTAAVGYEQYF
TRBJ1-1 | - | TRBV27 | CASSRGARRTEAFF
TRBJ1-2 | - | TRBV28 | CATSTPDGYTF
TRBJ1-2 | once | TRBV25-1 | CASSTGTSGRWYGYTF
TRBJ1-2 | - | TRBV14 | CASSQGSGVGYGYTF
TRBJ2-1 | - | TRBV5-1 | CASNPLAGTNEQFF
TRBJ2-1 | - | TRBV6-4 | CASSDSASGTVREQFF
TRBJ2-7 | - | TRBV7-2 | CASTPSGVPYEQYF